The rows below give T cell receptor beta chains drawn from one sample of a study of identical twins. One entry per CDR3 protein results from TCRdb running MiXCR on the 5' RACE reads. The sample records more than 1.5 million distinct CDR3 sequences, about 31% being singletons. The sample comprised cord blood. These receptors came from a newborn girl in good health. Each CDR3 is given with its conserved first and last residue. The D gene is left open where the match is weak. A row's size may be missing; if present it is once, few, many or a size class.

D | J | V | size | CDR3 | DNA
NA | TRBJ2-5 | TRBV6-1 | NA | CASSESAQETQYF | TGTGCCAGCAGTGAGTCAGCTCAAGAGACCCAGTACTTC
NA | TRBJ1-1 | TRBV20-1 | NA | CSARRDLMNTEAFF | TGCAGTGCTAGGAGGGACCTCATGAACACTGAAGCTTTCTTT
TRBD1 | TRBJ1-5 | TRBV6-2/TRBV6-3 | NA | CASSYSRTGGQPQHF | TGTGCCAGCAGTTACTCGCGTACAGGGGGTCAGCCCCAGCATTTT
TRBD2 | TRBJ2-5 | TRBV3-1 | NA | CASSQARLARKETQYF | TGTGCCAGCAGCCAAGCGAGACTAGCGAGGAAGGAGACCCAGTACTTC
TRBD1 | TRBJ2-1 | TRBV11-1 | NA | CASSPQGGINEQFF | TGTGCCAGCAGCCCACAGGGGGGAATCAATGAGCAGTTCTTC
NA | TRBJ1-2 | TRBV6-1 | few | CASTGGAGSYGYTF | TGTGCCAGCACCGGGGGGGCCGGATCCTATGGCTACACCTTC
TRBD2 | TRBJ2-1 | TRBV4-1 | NA | CASRKLGTSAYNEQFF | TGCGCCAGCAGAAAGCTGGGGACTAGCGCCTACAATGAGCAGTTCTTC
NA | TRBJ2-3 | TRBV15 | many | CATSRDQQNTQYF | TGTGCCACCAGCAGAGATCAACAAAATACGCAGTATTTT
TRBD1 | TRBJ2-2 | TRBV24-1 | NA | CATSERGFWGQGNTGELFF | TGTGCCACCAGTGAACGGGGGTTTTGGGGACAGGGGAACACCGGGGAGCTGTTTTTT
TRBD1 | TRBJ2-7 | TRBV4-2 | few | CASSQVIRGQGNEQYF | TGTGCCAGCAGCCAAGTCATTAGGGGACAGGGGAACGAGCAGTACTTC
NA | TRBJ2-7 | TRBV7-2 | few | CASSLQGSGFYEQYF | TGTGCCAGCAGCTTACAGGGCAGCGGGTTCTACGAGCAGTACTTC
TRBD2 | TRBJ2-1 | TRBV7-2 | NA | CASSLGPSGGVNEQFF | TGTGCCAGCAGCTTAGGCCCTAGCGGGGGGGTAAATGAGCAGTTCTTC
NA | TRBJ2-7 | TRBV27 | many | CASSEDSLDEQYF | TGTGCCAGCAGTGAGGACAGTCTCGACGAGCAGTACTTC
TRBD2 | TRBJ2-1 | TRBV11-1 | NA | CASSPGLADNSYNEQFF | TGTGCCAGCAGCCCCGGACTAGCGGACAACTCCTACAATGAGCAGTTCTTC
NA | TRBJ2-5 | TRBV20-1 | few | CSALARGPIWTQYF | TGCAGTGCGTTAGCACGCGGCCCCATCTGGACCCAGTACTTC
NA | TRBJ2-3 | TRBV11-2 | NA | CASSLRFKGASTDTQYF | TGTGCCAGCAGCTTAAGATTTAAGGGTGCTAGCACAGATACGCAGTATTTT
TRBD2 | TRBJ2-1 | TRBV14 | NA | CASSQGTRLHNEQFF | TGTGCCAGCAGCCAAGGGACTAGACTTCACAATGAGCAGTTCTTC
TRBD2 | TRBJ2-1 | TRBV29-1 | few | CSVEVLRGGATEQFF | TGCAGCGTTGAAGTCCTGCGCGGGGGGGCCACTGAGCAGTTCTTC
NA | TRBJ2-1 | TRBV28 | few | CASSFADRPYNEQFF | TGTGCCAGCAGTTTCGCCGACAGGCCCTACAATGAGCAGTTCTTC
NA | TRBJ1-1 | TRBV5-4 | NA | CAGGDNTEAFF | TGTGCCGGGGGGGACAACACTGAAGCTTTCTTT
NA | TRBJ2-1 | TRBV6-5 | few | CASRRKRDNEQFF | TGTGCCAGCAGAAGGAAGCGGGACAATGAGCAGTTCTTC
NA | TRBJ1-6 | TRBV12-3/TRBV12-4 | NA | CASSRVRDSPLHF | TGTGCCAGCAGTCGAGTCAGGGATTCACCCCTCCACTTT
TRBD2 | TRBJ2-1 | TRBV4-1 | NA | CASSQALTSGNHEQFF | TGCGCCAGCAGCCAAGCCTTGACTAGCGGGAACCATGAGCAGTTCTTC
NA | TRBJ2-7 | TRBV2 | NA | CASSVQVSSYEQYF | TGTGCCAGCAGTGTTCAGGTAAGCTCCTACGAGCAGTACTTC
NA | TRBJ2-5 | TRBV7-2 | NA | CASSLAGQSEIQYF | TGTGCCAGCAGCTTAGCAGGACAGTCAGAGATCCAGTACTTC
NA | TRBJ1-2 | TRBV4-1 | many | CASSQVLGTYGYTF | TGCGCCAGCAGCCAAGTCTTGGGCACCTATGGCTACACCTTC
TRBD1 | TRBJ2-5 | TRBV10-3 | NA | CAMAGTGLQEQYF | TGTGCCATGGCCGGGACAGGGCTTCAGGAGCAGTACTTC
NA | TRBJ1-1 | TRBV3-1 | NA | CASSQGMLRMNTEAFF | TGTGCCAGCAGCCAAGGAATGCTGCGTATGAACACTGAAGCTTTCTTT
TRBD1 | TRBJ1-2 | TRBV7-8 | NA | CASSLGTETYGYTF | TGTGCCAGCAGCTTGGGGACAGAAACCTATGGCTACACCTTC
TRBD2 | TRBJ2-7 | TRBV7-2 | many | CASSFEILGLADYEQYF | TGTGCCAGCAGCTTTGAGATTTTGGGCCTAGCGGACTACGAGCAGTACTTC
NA | TRBJ1-5 | TRBV24-1 | few | CATSLGSNQPQHF | TGTGCCACCAGTCTGGGGAGCAATCAGCCCCAGCATTTT
TRBD1 | TRBJ1-2 | TRBV12-3/TRBV12-4 | NA | CASSSLVGDRANYGYTF | TGTGCCAGCAGTTCCTTGGTTGGGGACAGGGCTAACTATGGCTACACCTTC
TRBD1 | TRBJ2-1 | TRBV24-1 | NA | CATSDPGQGAYNEQFF | TGTGCCACCAGTGACCCGGGACAGGGGGCCTACAATGAGCAGTTCTTC
NA | TRBJ1-1 | TRBV21-1 | NA | CASSKALCRGGTEAFF | TGTGCCAGCAGCAAAGCGCTTTGCAGGGGGGGGACTGAAGCTTTCTTT